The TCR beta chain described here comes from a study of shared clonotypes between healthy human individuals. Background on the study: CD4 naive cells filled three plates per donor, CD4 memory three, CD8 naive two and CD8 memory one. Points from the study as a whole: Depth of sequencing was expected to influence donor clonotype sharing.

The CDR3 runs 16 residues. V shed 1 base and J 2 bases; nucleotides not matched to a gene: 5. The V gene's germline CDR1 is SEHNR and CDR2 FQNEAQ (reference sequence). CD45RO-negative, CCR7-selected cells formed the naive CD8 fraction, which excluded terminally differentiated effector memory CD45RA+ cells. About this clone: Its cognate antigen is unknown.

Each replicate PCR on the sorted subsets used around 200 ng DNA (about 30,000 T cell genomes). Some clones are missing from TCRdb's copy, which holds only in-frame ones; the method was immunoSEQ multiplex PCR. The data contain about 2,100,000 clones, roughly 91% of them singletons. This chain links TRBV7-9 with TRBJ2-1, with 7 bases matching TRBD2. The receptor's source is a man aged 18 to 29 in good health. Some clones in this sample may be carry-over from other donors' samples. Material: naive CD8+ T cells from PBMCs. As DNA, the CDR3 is TGTGCCAGCAGCTTAGTTTCCGGGAGGCCCTACAATGAGCAGTTCTTC. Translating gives CASSLVSGRPYNEQFF.